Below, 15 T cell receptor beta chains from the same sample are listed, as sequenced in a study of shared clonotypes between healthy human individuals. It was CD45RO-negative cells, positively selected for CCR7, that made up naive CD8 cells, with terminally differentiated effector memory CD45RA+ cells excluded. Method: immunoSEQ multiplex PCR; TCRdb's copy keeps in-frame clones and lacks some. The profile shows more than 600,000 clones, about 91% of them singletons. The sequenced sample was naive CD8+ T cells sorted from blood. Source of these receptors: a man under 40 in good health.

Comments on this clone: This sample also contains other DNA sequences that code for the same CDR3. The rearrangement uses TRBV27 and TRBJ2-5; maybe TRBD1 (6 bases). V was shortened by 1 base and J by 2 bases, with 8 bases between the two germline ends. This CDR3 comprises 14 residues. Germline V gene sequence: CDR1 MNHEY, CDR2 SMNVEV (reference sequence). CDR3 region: CASSLLGAQETQYF. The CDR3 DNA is TGTGCCAGCAGTTTATTGGGGGCGCAAGAGACCCAGTACTTC.

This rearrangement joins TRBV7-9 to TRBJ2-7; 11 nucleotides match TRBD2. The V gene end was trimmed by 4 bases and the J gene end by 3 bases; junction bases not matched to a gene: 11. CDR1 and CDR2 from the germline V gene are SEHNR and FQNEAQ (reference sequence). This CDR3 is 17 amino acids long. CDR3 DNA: TGTGCCAGCAGCTCGCGTACCGGGACTAGCGGCGACTACGAGCAGTACTTC. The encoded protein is CASSSRTGTSGDYEQYF.

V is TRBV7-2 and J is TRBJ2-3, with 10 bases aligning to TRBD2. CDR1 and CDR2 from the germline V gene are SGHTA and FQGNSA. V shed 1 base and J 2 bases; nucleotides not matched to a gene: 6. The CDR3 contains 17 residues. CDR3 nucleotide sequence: TGTGCCAGCAGCTTAGTCACTAGCGGGACTACCACAGATACGCAGTATTTT. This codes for CASSLVTSGTTTDTQYF. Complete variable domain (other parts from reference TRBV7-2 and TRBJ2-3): GAGVSQSPSNKVTEKGKDVELRCDPISGHTALYWYRQSLGQGLEFLIYFQGNSAPDKSGLPSDRFSAERTGGSVSTLTIQRTQQEDSAVYLCASSLVTSGTTTDTQYFGPGTRLTVL.

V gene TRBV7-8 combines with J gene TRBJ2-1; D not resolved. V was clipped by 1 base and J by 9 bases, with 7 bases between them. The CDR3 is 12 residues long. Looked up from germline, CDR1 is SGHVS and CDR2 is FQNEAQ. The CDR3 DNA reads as TGTGCCAGCAGCTTAGGTTCGAGTGAGCAGTTCTTC. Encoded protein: CASSLGSSEQFF.

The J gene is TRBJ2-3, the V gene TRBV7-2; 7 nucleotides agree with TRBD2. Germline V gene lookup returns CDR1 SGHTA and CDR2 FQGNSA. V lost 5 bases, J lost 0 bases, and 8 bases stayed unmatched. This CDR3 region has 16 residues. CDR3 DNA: TGTGCCAGCAGCATTGTGGCGGGAGCTAGCACAGATACGCAGTATTTT. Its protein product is CASSIVAGASTDTQYF.

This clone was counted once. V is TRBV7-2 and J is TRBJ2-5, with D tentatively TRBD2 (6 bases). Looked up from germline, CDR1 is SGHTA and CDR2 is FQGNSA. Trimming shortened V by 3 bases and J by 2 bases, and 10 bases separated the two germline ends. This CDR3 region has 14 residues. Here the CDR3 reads CASSFFGGQETQYF. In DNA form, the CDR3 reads TGTGCCAGCAGCTTTTTCGGGGGACAAGAGACCCAGTACTTC.

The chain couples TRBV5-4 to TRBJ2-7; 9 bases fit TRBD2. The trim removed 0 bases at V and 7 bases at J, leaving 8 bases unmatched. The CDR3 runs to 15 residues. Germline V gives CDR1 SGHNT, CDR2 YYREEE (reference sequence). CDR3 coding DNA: TGTGCCAGCAGCTTGGTAGTAGCGGGGGAGAGGGAGCAGTACTTC. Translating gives CASSLVVAGEREQYF. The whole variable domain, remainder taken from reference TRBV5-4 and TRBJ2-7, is ETGVTQSPTHLIKTRGQQVTLRCSSQSGHNTVSWYQQALGQGPQFIFQYYREEENGRGNFPPRFSGLQFPNYSSELNVNALELDDSALYLCASSLVVAGEREQYFGPGTRLTVT.

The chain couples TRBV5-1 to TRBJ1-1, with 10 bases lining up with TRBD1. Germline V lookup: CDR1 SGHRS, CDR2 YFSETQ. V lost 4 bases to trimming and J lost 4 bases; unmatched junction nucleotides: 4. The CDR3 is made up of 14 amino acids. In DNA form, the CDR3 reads TGCGCCAGCAGCGGACAGGGGGAGGGCACTGAAGCTTTCTTT. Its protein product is CASSGQGEGTEAFF. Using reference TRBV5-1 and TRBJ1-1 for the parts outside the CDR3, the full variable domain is KAGVTQTPRYLIKTRGQQVTLSCSPISGHRSVSWYQQTPGQGLQFLFEYFSETQRNKGNFPGRFSGRQFSNSRSEMNVSTLELGDSALYLCASSGQGEGTEAFFGQGTRLTVV.

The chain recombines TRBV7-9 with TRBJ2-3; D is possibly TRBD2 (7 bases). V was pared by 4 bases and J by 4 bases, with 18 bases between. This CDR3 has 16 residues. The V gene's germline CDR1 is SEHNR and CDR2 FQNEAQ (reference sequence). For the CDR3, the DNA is TGTGCCAGCAGCTCCTATCCCGGGGGGCAGTCAGATACGCAGTATTTT. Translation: CASSSYPGGQSDTQYF.

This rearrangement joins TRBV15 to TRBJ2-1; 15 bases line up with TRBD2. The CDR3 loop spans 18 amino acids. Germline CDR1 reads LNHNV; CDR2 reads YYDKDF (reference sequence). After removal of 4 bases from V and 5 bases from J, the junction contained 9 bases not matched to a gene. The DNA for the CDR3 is TGTGCCACCAGCAAAATACCAAGGACTAGCGGGAGGGACAATGAGCAGTTCTTC. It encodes CATSKIPRTSGRDNEQFF.

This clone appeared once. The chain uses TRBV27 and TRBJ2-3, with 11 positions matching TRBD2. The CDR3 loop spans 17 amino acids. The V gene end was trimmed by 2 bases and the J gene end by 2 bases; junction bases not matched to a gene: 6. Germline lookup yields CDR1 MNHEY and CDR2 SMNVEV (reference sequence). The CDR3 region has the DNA TGTGCCAGCAGTTTAAATAGCGGGAGGGCCCTCACAGATACGCAGTATTTT. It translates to CASSLNSGRALTDTQYF.

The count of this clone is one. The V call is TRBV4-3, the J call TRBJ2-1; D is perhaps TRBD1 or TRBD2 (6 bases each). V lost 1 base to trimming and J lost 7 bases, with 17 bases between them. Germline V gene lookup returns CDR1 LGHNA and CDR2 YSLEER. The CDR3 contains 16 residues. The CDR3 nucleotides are TGCGCCAGCAGCCAAGCAGGGGACTTTGCTATTAATGAGCAGTTCTTC. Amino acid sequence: CASSQAGDFAINEQFF.

The CDR3 region is CASSLDNTGELFF. The CDR3 DNA sequence: TGTGCCAGCAGCTTAGACAACACCGGGGAGCTGTTTTTT. The chain carries TRBV7-7 and TRBJ2-2; no clear D gene. Germline V gene data show CDR1 as SSHAT and CDR2 as FNYEAQ (reference sequence). V lost 1 base and J 2 bases, leaving 2 bases between the germline ends. The CDR3 has 13 amino acids.

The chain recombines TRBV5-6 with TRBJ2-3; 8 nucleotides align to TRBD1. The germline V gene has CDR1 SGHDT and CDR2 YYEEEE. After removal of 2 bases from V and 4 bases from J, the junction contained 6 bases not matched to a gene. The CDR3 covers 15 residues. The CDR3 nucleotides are TGTGCCAGCAGCTTAGGACAGGGAGGTGCAGATACGCAGTATTTT. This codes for CASSLGQGGADTQYF.

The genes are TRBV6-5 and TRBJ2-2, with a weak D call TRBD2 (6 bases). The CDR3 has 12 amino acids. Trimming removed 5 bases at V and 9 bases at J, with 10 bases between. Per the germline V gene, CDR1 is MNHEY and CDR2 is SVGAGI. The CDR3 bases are TGTGCCAGCAGTGTGGACTACAGGGAGCTGTTTTTT. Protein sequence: CASSVDYRELFF.